This TCR beta chain was identified during a study of blood T cell repertoires in COVID-19 (dated by TCRdb to between 2020 and 2021). Describing the broader study: Samples covering the acute and convalescent phases of COVID-19 were provided by collaborators in the United States, Italy and Spain. Sample metadata almost always included a de-identified subject ID, COVID-19 status, age in years and sex. Where available, HLA class I and class II types were obtained from metadata supplied by the sample provider rather than from assay-based typing. The samples were drawn from the first 160 participants of the ongoing ImmuneRACE study and from more than 1,000 subjects provided by 6 global collaborators. A freely available public database, intended as a resource for researchers studying the immune response to SARS-CoV-2, is where the repertoires were released. The material from the prospective study consisted of cDNA or gDNA derived from T cells, B-cell-depleted T cells, or PBMCs. The dataset comprised deeply sampled blood TCRbeta repertoires from subjects exposed to, actively infected with, or recovered from COVID-19.

Collaborating institutions collected whole blood in K2EDTA tubes following their own protocols. For TCRbeta analysis, collaborators shipped samples in one of three forms: frozen whole blood, isolated PBMCs, or DNA extracted from either of those sample types. With regard to this clone: It lacks a known antigen. No qualities accompany the bases; no much larger clone lies one base away.

Sequences LGHDT (CDR1) and YNNKEL (CDR2) are obtained from the germline V gene (reference sequence). CDR3 length: 14 amino acids, cysteine to phenylalanine. Only CDR3 DNA is held: 42 bases, read in frame from base 1. Ends trimmed: V by 3 bases, J by 3 bases; bases unmatched to a gene: 3. Beyond this particular receptor, the publication reports: How much clinical and demographic metadata was included differed by source and by participant, and the metadata was provided uncurated.

TCRbeta CDR3 regions were amplified from genomic DNA using the immunoSEQ Assay, a bias-controlled multiplex PCR. The published analysis was carried out like this. The number of nucleated cells in each sample was estimated from the amplification of reference gene primers within the assay. To quantify the absolute abundance of each unique TCRbeta CDR3 rearrangement, sequence reads were collapsed and filtered. For each sample, productive Simpson clonality was calculated by taking the square root of Simpson's diversity index across productive rearrangements. As stored in TCRdb, this immuneACCESS dataset retains in-frame rearrangements with V and J assigned. A fraction of the clones does not appear; measured against another copy, unresolved V genes explain less than half of the discrepancy, and the remainder lacks a known reason. The V and J calls and clone size are taken from that table; D and trimming were inferred from the DNA. The table for this sample lists 200,000 to 250,000 clones; 65% to 90% of them were counted only once. About 4.5% of the sample is held by the ten biggest clonotypes.

Rearrangement joined TRBV3-1 (or the pseudogene TRBV3-2) to TRBJ1-2; TRBD1 fits 8 bases in the junction. The sample was peripheral blood. The clonotype originates from an older woman with acute or convalescent COVID-19. The CDR3 region reads CASSHRGLDYGYTF. Read as DNA, the sequence is TGTGCCAGCAGCCACAGGGGGCTCGACTATGGCTACACCTTC.